The T cell receptor beta chain described here comes from a study of blood T cell repertoires in COVID-19 (dated by TCRdb to the early 2020s). Study-wide context: Collaborator samples came from the United States, Italy and Spain and covered acute and convalescent phases of COVID-19. Subjects who had been exposed to COVID-19, were actively infected with it, or had recovered from it provided the deeply sampled blood TCRbeta repertoires that made up the dataset. Samples were obtained from the ongoing ImmuneRACE study (first 160 participants) and from about 1,300 subjects provided by 6 global collaborators. The material from the prospective study consisted of cDNA or gDNA derived from T cells, B-cell-depleted T cells, or PBMCs. A freely available public database, intended as a resource for researchers studying the immune response to SARS-CoV-2, is where the repertoires were released. The sample metadata nearly always contained a de-identified subject ID, COVID-19 status, age in years and sex. HLA class I and class II types, where available, came from metadata supplied by the sample provider rather than from assay-based typing. Study-wide findings and limitations: The quantity of clinical and demographic metadata differed by source and by participant and was supplied without curation.

Enrolling through a virtual design, the prospective study's participants ranged in age from roughly 18 to 95 years and lived across around 25 United States geographic areas. In the prospective study, participants were assigned to cohorts based on the clinical history participants reported in a screening survey and a study questionnaire. Each participant in the prospective study had whole blood, serum and a nasopharyngeal or oropharyngeal swab collected by mobile phlebotomists. Additional blood draws and questionnaires over an approximately two-month period could optionally be provided by prospective study participants. Before DNA extraction, prospective study blood samples were shipped either frozen or at room temperature. As to this clone: The antigen it recognizes is unknown. No base quality values were provided; no much bigger clone lies one nucleotide off.

The immunoSEQ Assay, a bias-controlled multiplex PCR, was used to amplify TCRbeta CDR3 regions from genomic DNA. Per the authors' processing: Within the assay, amplification of reference gene primers was used to estimate how many nucleated cells each sample contained. Sequence reads were collapsed and filtered to measure the absolute abundance of every unique TCRbeta CDR3 rearrangement. For each sample, productive Simpson clonality was calculated as the square root of Simpson's diversity index across productive rearrangements. TCRdb holds this immuneACCESS table with in-frame rearrangements only. Some clones are missing; in checked studies, unresolved V genes explain under half, and the rest has no known cause. That table furnishes V, J and clone size, whereas the DNA furnished D and trimming. Across this sample there are a few hundred thousand clones, with approximately 90% seen only once. Roughly 1.2% of the sample lies in the top ten.

From its cysteine to its phenylalanine, the CDR3 spans 13 amino acids. The CDR3 DNA has 39 bases and is translated from base 1. The germline V gene encodes CDR1 KGHSH and CDR2 LQKENI. V gives up 0 bases and J gives up 10 bases, and the segment between their germline ends measures 13 bases. This TCR derives from a woman aged 40 to 50 with acute COVID-19. The sample comprised PBMCs or T cells enriched from blood (not recorded which). Rearrangement joined TRBV18 to TRBJ2-7; no D gene can be assigned with confidence. The CDR3 protein is CASSPPSIGSQYF. Read as DNA, the sequence is TGTGCCAGCTCACCACCGTCGATCGGGTCCCAGTACTTC.